The 8 T cell receptor beta chains below come from one sample, sequenced in a study of shared clonotypes between healthy human individuals. Clones were read by immunoSEQ multiplex PCR, and TCRdb kept only the in-frame ones, dropping some. The sample includes 2 million to 2.5 million clones, roughly 90% of them seen just once. The sample taken for sequencing was naive CD4+ T cells from PBMCs. The subset denotes: CD45RA+ positively selected. Every receptor here comes from a young man in good health. Some clones in this sample may be carry-over from other donors' samples.

The CDR3 protein is CASSLSGFPGQLYEQYF. The DNA of the CDR3 is TGTGCCAGCAGCTTATCGGGATTCCCGGGACAGTTGTACGAGCAGTACTTC. The chain carries TRBV7-9 and TRBJ2-7; 7 bases agree with TRBD1. There are 17 residues in the CDR3. The trim removed 2 bases at V and 4 bases at J, leaving 14 bases unmatched. CDR1 and CDR2 (germline): SEHNR, FQNEAQ (reference sequence).

This clone was seen only once. The same CDR3 can be traced to other DNA sequences in this sample. The chain recombines TRBV18 with TRBJ1-5, with TRBD1 matching 7 bases. J gave up 7 bases and V 3 bases, and 6 bases lay outside the gene matches. The V gene's germline CDR1 is KGHSH and CDR2 LQKENI. This CDR3 has 14 amino acids. CDR3 sequence (DNA): TGTGCCAGCTCACCCTCAGGGGGTGACCAGCCCCAGCATTTT. It codes for CASSPSGGDQPQHF.

In DNA, the CDR3 is TGTGCCTGGAGTGTAGCGGGACTGATCAATGAGCAGTTCTTC. Translating gives CAWSVAGLINEQFF. V gene TRBV30 combines with J gene TRBJ2-1; 7 bases agree with TRBD2. The CDR3 totals 14 residues. Losses at the gene ends were 0 bases for V and 6 bases for J; bases not matched to a gene: 5. Germline CDR1 is GTSNPN and CDR2 is SVGIG (reference sequence).

This clone was seen just once. This chain links TRBV28 with TRBJ2-4, with D perhaps TRBD1 (6 bases). This CDR3 has 12 amino acids. Germline CDR1 reads MDHEN; CDR2 reads SYDVKM. Trimming removed 7 bases at V and 6 bases at J, with 10 bases between. The CDR3 DNA follows: TGTGCCAGCAAACAGGGTCTAAACATTCAGTACTTC. Its protein product is CASKQGLNIQYF.

The chain recombines TRBV7-9 with TRBJ2-3, with 8 bases lining up with TRBD2. The trim removed 5 bases at V and 6 bases at J, leaving 10 bases unmatched. The CDR3 is 15 residues long. Germline V gives CDR1 SEHNR, CDR2 FQNEAQ (reference sequence). The CDR3 loop is CASSPTGGAGDTQYF. As DNA, the CDR3 is TGTGCCAGCAGCCCTACCGGGGGGGCTGGGGATACGCAGTATTTT.

This chain connects TRBV30 to TRBJ1-2, with TRBD1 as a possible D gene (6 bases). The CDR3 length is 15 residues. Germline V gives CDR1 GTSNPN, CDR2 SVGIG (reference sequence). Deletions cut 0 bases from V and 7 bases from J, with 18 bases between. CDR3 sequence: CAWSVRVNRESGYTF. The CDR3 DNA reads as TGTGCCTGGAGTGTGAGGGTTAACAGGGAGAGTGGCTACACCTTC.

The rearrangement links TRBV28 to TRBJ2-5; the D is unclear. With the DNA end fitting TRBJ2-7 better, the J assignment may be wrong. CDR3 length: 13 amino acids. Per germline, CDR1 MDHEN and CDR2 SYDVKM. CDR3 nucleotides: TGTGCCAGTCAAACAAAGGCTCCCGTCGAGCAGTACTTC. It codes for CASQTKAPVEQYF.

The chain recombines TRBV9 with TRBJ2-2; possible D gene TRBD1, 6 bases. The CDR3 covers 16 residues. Germline V gene sequence: CDR1 SGDLS, CDR2 YYNGEE. Trimming removed 4 bases at V and 6 bases at J, with 19 bases between. CDR3 loop: CASSPGGPGDPGELFF. The CDR3 DNA follows: TGTGCCAGCAGCCCCGGTGGGCCAGGGGATCCCGGGGAGCTGTTTTTT. The full variable domain, in which reference TRBV9 and TRBJ2-2 provide the parts outside the CDR3, is DSGVTQTPKHLITATGQRVTLRCSPRSGDLSVYWYQQSLDQGLQFLIQYYNGEERAKGNILERFSAQQFPDLHSELNLSSLELGDSALYFCASSPGGPGDPGELFFGEGSRLTVL.